Below, 19 T cell receptor beta chains from the same sample are listed, as sequenced in a study of blood T cell repertoires in COVID-19. Clones were read by immunoSEQ multiplex PCR, and TCRdb kept only the in-frame ones, dropping some. The table shows about 300,000 clones, with approximately 88% occurring only once. Material: peripheral blood. The receptors were sampled from a woman under 40 who had recovered from COVID-19.

The V and J genes are TRBV7-2 and TRBJ2-7; 11 nucleotides agree with TRBD2. V was clipped by 1 base and J by 2 bases; unmatched bases: 4. This CDR3 comprises 16 residues. Germline V gives CDR1 SGHTA, CDR2 FQGNSA. The CDR3 DNA reads as TGTGCCAGCAGCTTAGGCCTTAGCGGGGGGGCCTACGAGCAGTACTTC. It translates to CASSLGLSGGAYEQYF.

The chain carries TRBV6-5 and TRBJ1-5, with D maybe TRBD1 (5 bases). CDR1 and CDR2 (germline): MNHEY, SVGAGI. CDR3 length: 16 residues. Trimming left V 0 bases short and J 1 base short, with 10 bases between. CDR3 bases: TGTGCCAGCAGTTACTCGACCGGGGGGAGCAATCAGCCCCAGCATTTT. Protein product: CASSYSTGGSNQPQHF.

CDR3 sequence reads: CASSSARITDTQYF. The DNA for the CDR3 is TGCGCCAGCAGTTCCGCCAGGATCACAGATACGCAGTATTTT. The chain carries TRBV5-1 and TRBJ2-3; D not resolved. This CDR3 region has 14 residues. The V end was cut by 5 bases, the J end by 2 bases, with 12 bases between. Germline lookup yields CDR1 SGHRS and CDR2 YFSETQ.

V and J are TRBV10-3 and TRBJ1-1, with D tentatively TRBD1 (5 bases). The CDR3 loop spans 13 amino acids. Germline V gene data show CDR1 as ENHRY and CDR2 as SYGVKD. Between the trimmed V and J ends, which lost 6 bases and 3 bases, there was a span of 11 bases. This CDR3 is CAISLRGDTEAFF. The CDR3 DNA follows: TGTGCCATCAGCCTTCGGGGGGACACTGAAGCTTTCTTT.

This clone was found once. The V gene is TRBV9, the J gene TRBJ2-3; 9 positions agree with TRBD2. The CDR3 is made up of 18 amino acids. V was clipped by 1 base and J by 0 bases; unmatched bases: 9. Germline CDR1 SGDLS, CDR2 YYNGEE. CDR3 amino acids: CASSVLGTSRSSTDTQYF. The CDR3, as DNA: TGTGCCAGCAGCGTATTAGGGACTAGCAGATCTAGCACAGATACGCAGTATTTT.

Written as DNA, the CDR3 is TGTGCCAGCTCACCCATGACAGGGGGCTACGAGCAGTACTTC. Protein sequence: CASSPMTGGYEQYF. The V gene is TRBV18, the J gene TRBJ2-7; TRBD1 matches 9 bases. After removal of 3 bases from V and 3 bases from J, the junction contained 3 bases not matched to a gene. This CDR3 has 14 residues. Germline loops: CDR1 KGHSH, CDR2 LQKENI.

The J gene is TRBJ2-3, the V gene TRBV7-6; unclear D gene. The CDR3 consists of 13 residues. Germline lookup yields CDR1 SGHVS and CDR2 FNYEAQ. The germline V and J ends were trimmed by 1 base and 4 bases, with 6 bases remaining between them. The CDR3 nucleotides read TGTGCCAGCAGCTTAGGTTCGGCAGATACGCAGTATTTT. Its translation is CASSLGSADTQYF.

This chain connects TRBV6-6 to TRBJ2-3, with TRBD1 as a possible D gene (6 bases). The length of the CDR3 is 12 residues. Germline lookup yields CDR1 MNHNY and CDR2 SVGAGI (reference sequence). The V end was cut by 6 bases, the J end by 6 bases, with 10 bases between. CDR3: CASSHRGDTQYF. CDR3 DNA sequence: TGTGCCAGCAGCCATAGGGGGGATACGCAGTATTTT.

The V call is TRBV10-3, the J call TRBJ1-1; D is perhaps TRBD1 (5 bases). The germline CDR1 and CDR2 sequences are ENHRY and SYGVKD. V gave up 3 bases and J gave up 7 bases, with 15 bases separating them. This CDR3 comprises 14 residues. The CDR3 DNA follows: TGTGCCATCAGTGACTATGGGGCGAGGAGTGAAGCTTTCTTT. Its protein is CAISDYGARSEAFF.

Here the CDR3 reads CASSLARTPEGGYEQYF. Here the CDR3 DNA reads TGTGCCAGCAGCTTAGCCCGGACACCTGAAGGTGGTTACGAGCAGTACTTC. The genes are TRBV7-2 and TRBJ2-7; the D gene is possibly TRBD1 (5 bases). The CDR3 length is 17 residues. V was clipped by 0 bases and J by 4 bases, with 19 bases between them. Germline CDR1 and CDR2: SGHTA and FQGNSA.

DNA of the CDR3: TGCAGCGCCCTGGGGGGGGTCACTGAAGCTTTCTTT. Translation: CSALGGVTEAFF. The rearrangement links TRBV29-1 to TRBJ1-1; weak D call: TRBD1 (5 bases). The CDR3 length is 12 residues. Germline V CDR1 and CDR2: SQVTM, ANQGSEA. V was trimmed by 7 bases and J by 4 bases, leaving 13 bases between them.

This chain uses TRBV28 with TRBJ1-5; D unresolved. V lost 3 bases to trimming and J lost 0 bases, with 3 bases between them. CDR1 and CDR2 from the germline V gene are MDHEN and SYDVKM. CDR3 size: 13 residues. The DNA for the CDR3 is TGTGCCAGCAGTTTCGGTAGCAATCAGCCCCAGCATTTT. Translated: CASSFGSNQPQHF.

The rearrangement uses TRBV11-1 and TRBJ2-1; D might be TRBD2 (5 bases). This CDR3 has 16 residues. The V gene's germline CDR1 is SGHAT and CDR2 FQDESV (reference sequence). V lost 2 bases and J lost 6, with 17 bases in between. CDR3 loop: CASSLFNGLPFNEQFF. DNA for the CDR3: TGTGCCAGCAGCTTATTCAACGGACTCCCCTTCAATGAGCAGTTCTTC.

The chain is built from TRBV6-5 and TRBJ1-3; the D gene is possibly TRBD1 (5 bases). CDR3 size: 13 residues. V lost 6 bases and J lost 6, with 12 bases in between. Germline V gene lookup returns CDR1 MNHEY and CDR2 SVGAGI. The chain's CDR3 is CASRLTVANTIYF. CDR3 coding DNA: TGTGCCAGCAGGCTGACAGTGGCAAACACCATATATTTT.

The gene calls are TRBV30 and TRBJ2-5, with TRBD1 matching over 9 bases. The CDR3 is 16 residues long. J gave up 4 bases and V 0 bases, and 9 bases lay outside the gene matches. The germline CDR1 and CDR2 sequences are GTSNPN and SVGIG (reference sequence). CDR3 sequence reads: CAWSVRRTGVGETQYF. CDR3 DNA: TGTGCCTGGAGTGTACGAAGGACAGGGGTCGGAGAGACCCAGTACTTC.

The chain is built from TRBV6-6 and TRBJ2-1; D might be TRBD1 (5 bases). Germline V gives CDR1 MNHNY, CDR2 SVGAGI (reference sequence). Deletions cut 0 bases from V and 5 bases from J, with 5 bases between. CDR3 length: 13 amino acids. The CDR3 DNA sequence: TGTGCCAGCAGTTACTCCAGGGACAATGAGCAGTTCTTC. Encoded protein: CASSYSRDNEQFF.

J is TRBJ1-1 and V is TRBV28, with 9 bases lining up with TRBD1. Germline V CDR1 and CDR2: MDHEN, SYDVKM. Losses at the gene ends were 4 bases for V and 8 bases for J; bases not matched to a gene: 5. This CDR3 is 13 amino acids long. The CDR3 sequence is CASSSHRGREAFF. The CDR3 nucleotides are TGTGCCAGCAGTTCCCACAGGGGGCGCGAAGCTTTCTTT.

CDR3 protein: CASSYRPNYEQYF. The CDR3 DNA reads TGCGCCAGTTCCTACAGGCCTAACTACGAGCAGTACTTC. V and J are TRBV5-1 and TRBJ2-7; possible D gene TRBD1, 5 bases. CDR3 size: 13 residues. The germline gives CDR1 SGHRS, CDR2 YFSETQ. V dropped 8 bases and J dropped 3 bases, with 15 bases sitting between them.

This clone was seen a handful of times. The chain joins TRBV5-4 to TRBJ1-1, with D unresolved. In germline, CDR1 is SGHNT, CDR2 YYREEE (reference sequence). V was clipped by 6 bases and J by 1 base, with 7 bases between them. The CDR3 covers 12 residues. The CDR3 nucleotides are TGTGCCAGCACCGTCGGGAACACTGAAGCTTTCTTT. This translates into CASTVGNTEAFF.